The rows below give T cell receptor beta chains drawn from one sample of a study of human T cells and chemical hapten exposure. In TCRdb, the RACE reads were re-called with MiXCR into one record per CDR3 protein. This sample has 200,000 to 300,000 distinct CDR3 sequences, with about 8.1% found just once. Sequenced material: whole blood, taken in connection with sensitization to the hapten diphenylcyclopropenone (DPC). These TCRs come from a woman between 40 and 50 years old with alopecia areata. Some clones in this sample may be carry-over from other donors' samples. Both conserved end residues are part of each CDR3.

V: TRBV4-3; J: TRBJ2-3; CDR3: CASSQELVPRGLSTDTQYF
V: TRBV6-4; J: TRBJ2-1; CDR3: CASSDLGTSNEQFF
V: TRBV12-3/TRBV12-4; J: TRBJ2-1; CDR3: CASTTTGKYNEQFF
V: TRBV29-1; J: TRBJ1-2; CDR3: CSVDPVNYGYTF
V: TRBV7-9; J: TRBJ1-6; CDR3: CASSSRAGSSYNSPLHF
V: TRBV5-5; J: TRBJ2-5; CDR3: CASNTPFQETQYF
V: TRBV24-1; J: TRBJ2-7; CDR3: CATSGGSYEQYF
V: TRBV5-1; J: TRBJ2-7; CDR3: CASSWGLAATRPYEQYF
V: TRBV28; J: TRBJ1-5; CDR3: CASSYISQPQHF
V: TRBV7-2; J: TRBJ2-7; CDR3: CASSLAVGRYEQYF
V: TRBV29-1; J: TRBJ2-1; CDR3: CSALTGVNEQFF
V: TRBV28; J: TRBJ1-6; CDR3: CASSYSEPPLHF
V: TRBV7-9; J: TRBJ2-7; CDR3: CASSLSPGNYEQYF
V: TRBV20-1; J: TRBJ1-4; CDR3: CSARAAGANEKLFF
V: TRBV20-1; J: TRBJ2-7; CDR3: CSAPGAGQYEQYF
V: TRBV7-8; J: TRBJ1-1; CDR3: CASRDTGESTEAFF
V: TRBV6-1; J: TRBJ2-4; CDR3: CASSEGAAGSNIQYF
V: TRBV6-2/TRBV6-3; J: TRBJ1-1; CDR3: CASSYSPRAMNTEAFF
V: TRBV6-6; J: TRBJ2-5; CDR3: CASRTLGGVETQYF
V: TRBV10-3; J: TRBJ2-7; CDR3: CAISRSWEQVGEQYF
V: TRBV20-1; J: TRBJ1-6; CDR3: CSAPGTEGSYNSPLHF
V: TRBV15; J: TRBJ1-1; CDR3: CATKTALGQGDTEAFF
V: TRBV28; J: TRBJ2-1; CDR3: CASRGYGQGQYNEQFF
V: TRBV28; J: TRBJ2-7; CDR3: CASTLRTGPIEQYF
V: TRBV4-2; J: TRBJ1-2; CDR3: CASSQGADSGYTF
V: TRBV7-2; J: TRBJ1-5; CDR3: CASSLVTVGQPQHF
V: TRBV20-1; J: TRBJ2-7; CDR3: CSAPRWGVYEQYF
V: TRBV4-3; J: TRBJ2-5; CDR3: CASSQEVTLYSGRETQYF
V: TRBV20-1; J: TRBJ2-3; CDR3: CSASGRGRGTQYF
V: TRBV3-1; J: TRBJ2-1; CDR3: CASSQSGNEQFF
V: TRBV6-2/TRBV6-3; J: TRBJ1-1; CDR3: CASWTIMNTEAFF
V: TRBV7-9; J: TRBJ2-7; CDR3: CASSLGRISYEQYF
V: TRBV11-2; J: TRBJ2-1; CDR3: CASSPQTSGVYNEQFF
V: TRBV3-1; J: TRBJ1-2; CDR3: CASSQDNRGAYGYTF
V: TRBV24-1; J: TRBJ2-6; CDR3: CATSERRTGSGANVLTF
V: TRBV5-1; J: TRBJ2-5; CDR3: CASSLRPRQGGETQYF
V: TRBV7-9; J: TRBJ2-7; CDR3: CASSPLGRGTYEQYF
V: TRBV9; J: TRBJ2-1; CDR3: CASSGRLGEQFF
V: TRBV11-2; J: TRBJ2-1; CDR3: CASSLELAIYNEQFF
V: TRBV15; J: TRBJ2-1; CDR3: CATSRVTGTQYGYEQFF
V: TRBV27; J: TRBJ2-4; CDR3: CASSGKDKNIQYF
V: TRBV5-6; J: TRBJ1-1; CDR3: CASSPQPGQGASEAFF
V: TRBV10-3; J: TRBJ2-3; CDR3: CAISDRASDTQYF
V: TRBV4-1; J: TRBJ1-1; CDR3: CASSQQRGTEAFF
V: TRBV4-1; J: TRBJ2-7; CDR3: CASSPGRGYDEQYF
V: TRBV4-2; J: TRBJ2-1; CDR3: CASSQNQGVNNEQFF
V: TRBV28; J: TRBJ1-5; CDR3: CASSPGDRPDQPQHF
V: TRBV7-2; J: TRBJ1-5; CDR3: CASSTTTGPHQPQHF
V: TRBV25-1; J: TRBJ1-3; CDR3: CASMIQGVRGNTIYF
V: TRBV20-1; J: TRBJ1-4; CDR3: CSARRQKNEKLFF
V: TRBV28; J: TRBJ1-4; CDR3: CASRPGLTGKLFF